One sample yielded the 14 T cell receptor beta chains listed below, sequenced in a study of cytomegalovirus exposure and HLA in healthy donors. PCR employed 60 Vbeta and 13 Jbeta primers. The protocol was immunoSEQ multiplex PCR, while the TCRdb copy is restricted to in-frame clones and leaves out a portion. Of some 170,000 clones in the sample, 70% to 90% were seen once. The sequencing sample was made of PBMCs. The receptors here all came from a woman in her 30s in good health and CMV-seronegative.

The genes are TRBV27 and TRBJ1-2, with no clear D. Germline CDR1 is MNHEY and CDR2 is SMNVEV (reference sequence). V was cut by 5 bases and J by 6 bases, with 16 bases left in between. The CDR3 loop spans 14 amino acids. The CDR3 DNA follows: TGTGCCAGCAGTCCCCGGGAAGGGAGGAATGGCTACACCTTC. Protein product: CASSPREGRNGYTF.

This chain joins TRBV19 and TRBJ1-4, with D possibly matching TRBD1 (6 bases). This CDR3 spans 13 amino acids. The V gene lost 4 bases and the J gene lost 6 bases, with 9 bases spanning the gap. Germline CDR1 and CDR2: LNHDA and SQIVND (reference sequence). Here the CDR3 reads CASSRRTDEKLFF. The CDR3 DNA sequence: TGTGCCAGTAGTAGACGGACAGATGAAAAACTGTTTTTT.

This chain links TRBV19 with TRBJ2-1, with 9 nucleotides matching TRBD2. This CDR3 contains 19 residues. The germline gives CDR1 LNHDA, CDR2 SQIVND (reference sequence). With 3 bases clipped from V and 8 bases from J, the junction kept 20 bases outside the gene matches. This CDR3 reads CASSISRLAGSSGSYEQFF. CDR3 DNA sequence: TGTGCCAGTAGTATTAGTAGGCTAGCGGGATCATCCGGCAGCTATGAGCAGTTCTTC.

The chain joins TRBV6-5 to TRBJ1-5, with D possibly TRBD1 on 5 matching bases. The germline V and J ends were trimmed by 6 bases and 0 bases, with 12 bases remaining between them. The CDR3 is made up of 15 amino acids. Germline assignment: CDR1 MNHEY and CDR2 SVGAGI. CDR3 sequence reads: CASRLDSYSNQPQHF. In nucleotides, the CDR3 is TGTGCCAGCAGACTCGACAGTTATAGCAATCAGCCCCAGCATTTT.

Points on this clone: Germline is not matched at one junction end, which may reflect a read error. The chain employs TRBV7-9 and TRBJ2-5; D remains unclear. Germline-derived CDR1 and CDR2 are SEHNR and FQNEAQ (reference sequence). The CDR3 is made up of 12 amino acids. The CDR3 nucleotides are TGTTCCAGCAGCACCGTCGGGGAGACCCAGTACTTC. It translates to CSSSTVGETQYF.

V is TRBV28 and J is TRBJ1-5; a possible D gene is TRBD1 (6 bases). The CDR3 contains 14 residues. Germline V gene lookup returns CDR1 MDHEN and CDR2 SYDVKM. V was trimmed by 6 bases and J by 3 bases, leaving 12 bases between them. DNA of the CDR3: TGTGCCAGCAGCCCCGGACAGTTCAATCAGCCCCAGCATTTT. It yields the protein CASSPGQFNQPQHF.

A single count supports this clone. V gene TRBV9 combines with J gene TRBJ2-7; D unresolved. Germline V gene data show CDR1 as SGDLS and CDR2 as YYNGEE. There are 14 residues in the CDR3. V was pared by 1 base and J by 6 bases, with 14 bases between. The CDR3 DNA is TGTGCCAGCAGCGTACGTGGAGAAGGTAGCGAGCAGTACTTC. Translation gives CASSVRGEGSEQYF.

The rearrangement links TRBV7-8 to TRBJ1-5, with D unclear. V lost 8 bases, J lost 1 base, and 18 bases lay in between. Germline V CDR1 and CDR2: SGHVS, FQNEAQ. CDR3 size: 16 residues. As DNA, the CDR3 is TGTGCCAGCTTCGACGGGTTTGCGGGGAGCAATCAGCCCCAGCATTTT. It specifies CASFDGFAGSNQPQHF.

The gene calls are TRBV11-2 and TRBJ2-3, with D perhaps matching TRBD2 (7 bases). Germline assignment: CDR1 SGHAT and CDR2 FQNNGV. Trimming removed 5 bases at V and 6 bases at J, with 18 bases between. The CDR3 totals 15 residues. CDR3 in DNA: TGTGCCAGCAGCGCGGACAGATTCGGGGGGGATACGCAGTATTTT. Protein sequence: CASSADRFGGDTQYF.

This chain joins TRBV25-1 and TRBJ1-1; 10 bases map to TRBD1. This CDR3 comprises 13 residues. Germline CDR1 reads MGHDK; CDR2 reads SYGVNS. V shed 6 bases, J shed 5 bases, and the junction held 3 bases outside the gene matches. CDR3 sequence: CASRQDRGTEAFF. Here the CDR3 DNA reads TGTGCCAGCAGGCAGGACAGGGGGACTGAAGCTTTCTTT. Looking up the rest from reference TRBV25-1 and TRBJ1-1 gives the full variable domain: EADIYQTPRYLVIGTGKKITLECSQTMGHDKMYWYQQDPGMELHLIHYSYGVNSTEKGDLSSESTVSRIRTEHFPLTLESARPSHTSQYLCASRQDRGTEAFFGQGTRLTVV.

The CDR3 sequence is CASSLSTGQVNSPLHF. The DNA of the CDR3 is TGTGCCAGCAGCCTCTCAACCGGACAGGTGAATTCACCCCTCCACTTT. The rearrangement uses TRBV16 and TRBJ1-6; 7 positions agree with TRBD1. The CDR3 runs 16 residues. Germline V gene lookup returns CDR1 KGHSY and CDR2 FQNENV. V gave up 4 bases and J gave up 7 bases; unmatched junction bases: 10.

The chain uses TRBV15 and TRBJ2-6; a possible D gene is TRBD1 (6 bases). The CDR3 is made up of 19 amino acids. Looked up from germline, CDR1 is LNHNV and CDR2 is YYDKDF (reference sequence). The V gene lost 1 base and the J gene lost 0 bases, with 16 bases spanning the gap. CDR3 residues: CATSRVVGTPSSGANVLTF. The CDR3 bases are TGTGCCACCAGCAGAGTTGTAGGGACACCGAGCTCTGGGGCCAACGTCCTGACTTTC. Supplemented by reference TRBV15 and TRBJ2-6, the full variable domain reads DAMVIQNPRYQVTQFGKPVTLSCSQTLNHNVMYWYQQKSSQAPKLLFHYYDKDFNNEADTPDNFQSRRPNTSFCFLDIRSPGLGDTAMYLCATSRVVGTPSSGANVLTFGAGSRLTVL.

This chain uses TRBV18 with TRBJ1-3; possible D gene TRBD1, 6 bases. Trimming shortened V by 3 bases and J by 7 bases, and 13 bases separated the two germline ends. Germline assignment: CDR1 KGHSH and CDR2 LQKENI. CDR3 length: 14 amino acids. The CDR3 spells CASSPTDSSNTIYF. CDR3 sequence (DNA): TGTGCCAGCTCACCCACGGACAGTTCTAACACCATATATTTT.

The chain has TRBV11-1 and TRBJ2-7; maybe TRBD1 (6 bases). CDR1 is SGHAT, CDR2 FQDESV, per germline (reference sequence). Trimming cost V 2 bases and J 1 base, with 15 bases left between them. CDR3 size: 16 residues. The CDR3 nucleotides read TGTGCCAGCAGCTTATCACCACTGACAGGTTCCTACGAGCAGTACTTC. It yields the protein CASSLSPLTGSYEQYF.